This TCR beta chain was sequenced during a study of T cell responses to AZD1222 COVID-19 vaccine. Assay: immunoSEQ multiplex PCR; the TCRdb copy retains only in-frame clones and omits some. The sample includes 130,000 to 150,000 clones, approximately 89% seen only once; the top ten take roughly 1.5%. General study results and limits: Spike-wide coverage was observed for vaccine-associated CD4 TCRs, with dominant responses at 160-218 and 743-854. A rise in Spike-specific TCR breadth and depth followed two AZD1222 doses. Sampling captured repertoires only after the peak T cell response.

Germline-derived CDR1 and CDR2 are SGDLS and YYNGEE. The J segment lost 3 bases and the V segment lost 3 bases, leaving 3 bases of the junction unmatched. The CDR3 extends over 15 amino acids. In regard to this clone: The antigen is not known.

The specimen was peripheral blood, collected 28 days after the second AZD1222 dose. V is TRBV9 and J is TRBJ2-6; TRBD1 matches 7 bases. This sequence originates from an adult who received the AZD1222 COVID-19 vaccine. CDR3 amino acids: CASSAAGGGANVLTF. The CDR3 region has the DNA TGTGCCAGCAGCGCTGCAGGGGGTGGGGCCAACGTCCTGACTTTC.